This TCR beta chain is from a study of blood T cell repertoires in COVID-19 (dated by TCRdb to 2018 to 2021). About the full investigation: The collaborator samples originated in the United States, Italy and Spain and spanned the acute and convalescent phases of COVID-19. The samples were drawn from the first 160 participants of the ongoing ImmuneRACE study and from more than 1,000 subjects provided by 6 global collaborators. Deeply sampled blood TCRbeta repertoires from subjects exposed to, actively infected with, or recovered from COVID-19 were included in the dataset. Sample metadata almost always included a de-identified subject ID, COVID-19 status, age in years and sex. Where HLA class I and class II types were available, the types were taken from metadata supplied by the sample provider, not from assay-based typing. The repertoires were released in a freely available public database intended as a resource for research on the immune response to SARS-CoV-2. The material from the prospective study consisted of cDNA or gDNA derived from T cells, B-cell-depleted T cells, or PBMCs.

Remarks on this clone: Its antigen is currently not known. No qualities accompany the bases; no much larger clone lies one base away.

On the study overall, not on this receptor specifically: How much clinical and demographic metadata was included differed by source and by participant, and the metadata was provided uncurated.

In Seattle, one collaborating source enrolled patients while the infection was active and tracked those patients longitudinally over the course of disease. The collaborating institutions used their own protocols to collect whole blood in K2EDTA tubes. Collaborator samples were shipped for TCRbeta analysis as frozen whole blood, isolated PBMCs, or DNA extracted from either sample type. TCRbeta CDR3 regions were amplified from genomic DNA using the immunoSEQ Assay, a bias-controlled multiplex PCR. In the authors' own workflow: Nucleated cell counts per sample were estimated from amplification of reference gene primers within the assay. To quantify the absolute abundance of each unique TCRbeta CDR3 rearrangement, sequence reads were collapsed and filtered. For each sample, productive Simpson clonality was calculated by taking the square root of Simpson's diversity index across productive rearrangements. TCRdb took this table from immuneACCESS and kept in-frame rearrangements with V and J called. Such tables lack part of the clones; where checked against another copy, unresolved V genes explain under half of the gap, and the rest is unexplained. V, J and clone size derive from that table, while D and trimming were established from the DNA sequence. The sample profile shows about 180,000 clones; around four fifths of them were found once. The ten largest clones capture 7.6% of the sample.

The clonotype originates from a woman in her seventies with COVID-19, enrolled during active disease. Sequencing was done on a sample of peripheral blood.

The CDR3 sequence is CASSESVLAGQRYNEQFF. The nucleotides are TGTGCCAGCAGTGAGTCAGTTTTAGCGGGACAGAGGTACAATGAGCAGTTCTTC. Here the chain combines TRBV6-1 and TRBJ2-1, with TRBD2 perhaps the D gene, on 8 matching bases. The germline V gene encodes CDR1 MNHNS and CDR2 SASEGT. From its cysteine to its phenylalanine, the CDR3 spans 18 amino acids. The retained sequence is limited to the CDR3, 54 bases, with the frame set at the first base. The V end loses 3 bases and the J end loses 4 bases, and a stretch of 22 bases separates them.